Following are 19 T cell receptor beta chains from one sample sequenced in a study of T cell responses to AZD1222 COVID-19 vaccine. The data were produced by immunoSEQ multiplex PCR, yet TCRdb's version contains in-frame clones alone and is incomplete. There are 160,000 or so clones in the sample; about 89% occur only once, and around 1.8% lies in the top ten. The sample in question was peripheral blood, obtained on day 0 of AZD1222 vaccination. The receptors stem from an adult in good health.

J is TRBJ1-3 and V is TRBV28, with a tentative D call TRBD1 (5 bases). V dropped 0 bases and J dropped 3 bases, with 6 bases sitting between them. Per the germline V gene, CDR1 is MDHEN and CDR2 is SYDVKM. The CDR3 runs 14 residues. The CDR3 sequence: CASSLWGVGNTIYF. The CDR3 bases are TGTGCCAGCAGTTTATGGGGGGTTGGAAACACCATATATTTT.

V and J are TRBV19 and TRBJ1-5, with 8 bases lining up with TRBD1. The CDR3 spans 17 residues. Trimming cost V 10 bases and J 3 bases; bases outside gene matches: 17. From germline, CDR1 is LNHDA and CDR2 SQIVND (reference sequence). In nucleotides, the CDR3 is TGTGCCAACCACCAGGACAGGGTGATTAAGGACAATCAGCCCCAGCATTTT. Its protein product is CANHQDRVIKDNQPQHF. The variable domain in full, with the rest retrieved from reference TRBV19 and TRBJ1-5, is DGGITQSPKYLFRKEGQNVTLSCEQNLNHDAMYWYRQDPGQGLRLIYYSQIVNDFQKGDIAEGYSVSREKKESFPLTVTSAQKNPTAFYLCANHQDRVIKDNQPQHFGDGTRLSIL.

The chain carries TRBV6-5 and TRBJ1-3, with 7 bases fitting TRBD1. The CDR3 length is 16 residues. Germline V gives CDR1 MNHEY, CDR2 SVGAGI. V was clipped by 1 base and J by 10 bases; unmatched bases: 13. CDR3 DNA sequence: TGTGCCAGCAGTTACTTCTCCGACGTAGAACAGGGGACCATATATTTT. As protein: CASSYFSDVEQGTIYF.

The chain couples TRBV28 to TRBJ1-2, with a weak D call TRBD1 (5 bases). The CDR3 length is 11 residues. The V gene's germline CDR1 is MDHEN and CDR2 SYDVKM. Trimming removed 10 bases from V and 7 bases from J, with 13 bases in between. The CDR3 loop is CAIGGLGGYTF. The CDR3 region has the DNA TGTGCCATCGGGGGGTTGGGTGGCTACACCTTC.

The V and J genes are TRBV3-1 (or the pseudogene TRBV3-2) and TRBJ2-7, with 11 bases aligning to TRBD2. Germline assignment: CDR1 LGHDT and CDR2 YNNKEL (reference sequence). The junction had 6 bases not matched to a gene; V was cut back by 3 bases and J by 5 bases. This CDR3 is 15 amino acids long. The CDR3 sequence is CASSHPLAGDHEQYF. The CDR3 DNA follows: TGTGCCAGCAGCCACCCACTAGCGGGGGACCACGAGCAGTACTTC.

V and J are TRBV3-1 (or the pseudogene TRBV3-2) and TRBJ2-7, with 11 bases identical to TRBD2. J was trimmed by 2 bases and V by 3 bases; bases with no gene match: 12. In germline, CDR1 is LGHDT, CDR2 YNNKEL (reference sequence). This CDR3 contains 18 residues. The CDR3 here is CASSHHARGSGRAYEQYF. CDR3 nucleotide sequence: TGTGCCAGCAGCCACCACGCCCGGGGTAGCGGGAGGGCCTACGAGCAGTACTTC.

V gene TRBV29-1 combines with J gene TRBJ2-2; 9 positions agree with TRBD2. After removal of 4 bases from V and 2 bases from J, the junction contained 8 bases not matched to a gene. CDR1 is SQVTM, CDR2 ANQGSEA, per germline. The CDR3 sequence is 16 residues long. CDR3: CSVAKGGGVNTGELFF. In DNA form, the CDR3 reads TGCAGCGTTGCGAAAGGCGGGGGGGTTAACACCGGGGAGCTGTTTTTT.

The chain uses TRBV7-3 and TRBJ1-1; D is uncertain. There are 13 residues in the CDR3. Looked up from germline, CDR1 is SGHTA and CDR2 is FQGTGA. V dropped 0 bases and J dropped 0 bases, with 2 bases sitting between them. The CDR3 loop reads CASSLTVNTEAFF. The CDR3 DNA reads TGTGCCAGCAGCTTAACGGTGAACACTGAAGCTTTCTTT.

The CDR3 DNA sequence: TGTGCCAGCAGCGTAGAATCTAGCGGTCATTACAATGAGCAGTTCTTC. Translated, it gives CASSVESSGHYNEQFF. V gene TRBV9 combines with J gene TRBJ2-1; 7 nucleotides match TRBD2. The ends lost 0 bases at V and 4 bases at J; junction bases unmatched: 7. The CDR3 is 16 amino acids. Germline-derived CDR1 and CDR2 are SGDLS and YYNGEE.

V usage is TRBV6-6 and J usage is TRBJ2-7; D gene ambiguous. Between the trimmed V and J ends, which lost 0 bases and 5 bases, there was a span of 11 bases. The germline CDR1 and CDR2 sequences are MNHNY and SVGAGI (reference sequence). The CDR3 totals 14 residues. This CDR3 is CASSYSTGVDEQYF. The CDR3 coding sequence is TGTGCCAGCAGTTACTCTACGGGTGTGGACGAGCAGTACTTC.

This chain links TRBV6-5 with TRBJ2-2; D may be TRBD1 (6 bases). This CDR3 has 14 amino acids. V gave up 6 bases and J gave up 1 base, with 9 bases separating them. The germline V gene encodes CDR1 MNHEY and CDR2 SVGAGI. This chain's CDR3 is CASSSGQNTGELFF. DNA of the CDR3: TGTGCCAGCAGCTCGGGACAGAACACCGGGGAGCTGTTTTTT.

This sequence joins TRBV19 and TRBJ1-1; no reliable D call. Germline V gene lookup returns CDR1 LNHDA and CDR2 SQIVND (reference sequence). V lost 10 bases and J 1 base, leaving 16 bases between the germline ends. The CDR3 runs to 14 residues. The CDR3 DNA reads as TGTGCCACCCGTCGGGTCGGTGAGAACACTGAAGCTTTCTTT. It is translated as CATRRVGENTEAFF.

This clone was seen once. V usage is TRBV5-1 and J usage is TRBJ1-3, with no clear D. This CDR3 is 16 amino acids long. Trimming pared 4 bases from V and 1 base from J, leaving 15 bases between. The germline V gene has CDR1 SGHRS and CDR2 YFSETQ. Written as DNA, the CDR3 is TGCGCCAGCAGCCTTGTCCAGAGAGCGTCTGGAAACACCATATATTTT. Encoded protein: CASSLVQRASGNTIYF.

V is TRBV20-1 and J is TRBJ2-7, with D possibly matching TRBD1 (5 bases). V was trimmed by 6 bases and J by 3 bases, leaving 9 bases between them. The germline CDR1 and CDR2 sequences are DFQATT and SNEGSKA (reference sequence). The CDR3 covers 11 residues. In DNA, the CDR3 is TGCAGTGCCAGGGATTTCTACGAGCAGTACTTC. Translated: CSARDFYEQYF.

This chain connects TRBV19 to TRBJ1-5; D gene uncertain. Germline-derived CDR1 and CDR2 are LNHDA and SQIVND (reference sequence). The CDR3 is 13 amino acids. The V gene lost 5 bases and the J gene lost 5 bases, with 10 bases spanning the gap. In nucleotides, the CDR3 is TGTGCCAGTAGTCTATACCCCGATCAGCCCCAGCATTTT. It specifies CASSLYPDQPQHF.

V and J are TRBV30 and TRBJ1-6; D call uncertain. V was pared by 1 base and J by 8 bases, with 12 bases between. The CDR3 spans 14 residues. CDR1 is GTSNPN, CDR2 SVGIG, per germline (reference sequence). The CDR3: CAWSAEREHSPLHF. The CDR3 DNA sequence: TGTGCCTGGAGTGCCGAGCGGGAGCATTCACCCCTCCACTTT.

The V and J genes are TRBV30 and TRBJ1-2, with D perhaps TRBD1 (5 bases). The CDR3 is made up of 11 amino acids. Germline loops: CDR1 GTSNPN, CDR2 SVGIG (reference sequence). V was shortened by 2 bases and J by 8 bases, with 9 bases between the two germline ends. The CDR3 loop reads CAWSQGSGYTF. The CDR3 region has the DNA TGTGCCTGGAGTCAGGGCTCAGGCTACACCTTC.

The CDR3 loop reads CASSEARQIRDEQYF. The CDR3 bases are TGTGCCAGCAGTGAAGCGCGTCAGATAAGAGACGAGCAGTACTTC. The rearrangement joins TRBV6-1 to TRBJ2-7; D unclear. The germline V and J ends were trimmed by 0 bases and 5 bases, with 14 bases remaining between them. This CDR3 is 15 amino acids long. CDR1 is MNHNS, CDR2 SASEGT, per germline.

This chain links TRBV6-5 with TRBJ1-5; TRBD1 might be the D (5 bases). V was shortened by 6 bases and J by 0 bases, with 9 bases between the two germline ends. Germline-derived CDR1 and CDR2 are MNHEY and SVGAGI. This CDR3 contains 14 residues. In DNA form, the CDR3 reads TGTGCCAGCAGATCAGGGTTTAGCAATCAGCCCCAGCATTTT. It translates to CASRSGFSNQPQHF.